This T cell receptor (beta chain) was recorded in a study of T cell repertoires in cytomegalovirus infection. Background on the study: An indication of both CMV infection and matching HLA type came from public TCR beta signatures.

From the reads, TCRdb called clonotypes with MiXCR, one entry per CDR3 protein. This sample has 300,000 or so distinct CDR3 sequences, with roughly 25% found just once. V trimming: 9 bases; J trimming: 5 bases; junction bases outside the gene matches: 8. Germline V gene lookup returns CDR1 SGHTA and CDR2 FQGTGA. The CDR3 is made up of 15 amino acids. Details on this clonotype: Antigen unknown.

The receptor was derived from a human donor in good health (CMV status not recorded). Some clones in this sample may be carry-over from other donors' samples. This chain joins TRBV7-3 and TRBJ2-2, with 11 bases aligning to TRBD1. This specimen was cultured PBMCs, taken from culture after CMV antigen stimulation. The chain's CDR3 is CASRAGQGATGELFF. The CDR3 region has the DNA TGTGCCAGTAGGGCCGGACAGGGGGCGACCGGGGAGCTGTTTTTT.